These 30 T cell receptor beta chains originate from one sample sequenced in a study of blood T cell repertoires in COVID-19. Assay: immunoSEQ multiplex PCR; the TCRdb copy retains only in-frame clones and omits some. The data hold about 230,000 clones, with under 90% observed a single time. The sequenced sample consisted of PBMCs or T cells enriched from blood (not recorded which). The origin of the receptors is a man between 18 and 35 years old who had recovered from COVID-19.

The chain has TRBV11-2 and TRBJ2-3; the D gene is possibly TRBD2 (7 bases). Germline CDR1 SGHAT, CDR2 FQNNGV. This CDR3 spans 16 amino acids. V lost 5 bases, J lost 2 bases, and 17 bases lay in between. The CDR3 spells CASSPRLGGPTDTQYF. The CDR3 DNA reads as TGTGCCAGCAGCCCGAGGTTGGGGGGGCCCACAGATACGCAGTATTTT.

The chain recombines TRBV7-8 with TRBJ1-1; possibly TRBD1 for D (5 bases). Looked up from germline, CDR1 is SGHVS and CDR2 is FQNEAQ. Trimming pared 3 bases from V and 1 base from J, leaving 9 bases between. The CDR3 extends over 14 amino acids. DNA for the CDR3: TGTGCCAGCAGCTTTCACAGGACGAACACTGAAGCTTTCTTT. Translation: CASSFHRTNTEAFF.

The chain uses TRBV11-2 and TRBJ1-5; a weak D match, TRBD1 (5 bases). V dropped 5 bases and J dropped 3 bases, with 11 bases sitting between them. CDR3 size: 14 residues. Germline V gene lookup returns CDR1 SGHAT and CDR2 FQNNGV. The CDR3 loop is CASSLGGNNQPQHF. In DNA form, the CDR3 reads TGTGCCAGCAGCCTCGGGGGTAACAATCAGCCCCAGCATTTT.

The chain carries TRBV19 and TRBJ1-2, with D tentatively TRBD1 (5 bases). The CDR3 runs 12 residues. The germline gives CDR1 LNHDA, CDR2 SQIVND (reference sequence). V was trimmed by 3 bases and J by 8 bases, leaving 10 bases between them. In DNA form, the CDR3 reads TGTGCCAGTAGTATCGACAGAGCCGGCTACACCTTC. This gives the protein CASSIDRAGYTF.

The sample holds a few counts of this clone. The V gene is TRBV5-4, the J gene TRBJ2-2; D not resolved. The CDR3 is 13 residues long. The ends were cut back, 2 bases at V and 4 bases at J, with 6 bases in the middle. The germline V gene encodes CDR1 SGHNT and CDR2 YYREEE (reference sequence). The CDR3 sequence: CASSLIRTGELFF. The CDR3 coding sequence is TGTGCCAGCAGCTTAATCCGCACCGGGGAGCTGTTTTTT.

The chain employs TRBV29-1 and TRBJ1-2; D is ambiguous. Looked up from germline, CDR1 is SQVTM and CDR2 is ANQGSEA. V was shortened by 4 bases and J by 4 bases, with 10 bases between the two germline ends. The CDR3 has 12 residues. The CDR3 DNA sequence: TGCAGCGTTGCTGTGTCAGGCTATGGCTACACCTTC. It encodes CSVAVSGYGYTF.

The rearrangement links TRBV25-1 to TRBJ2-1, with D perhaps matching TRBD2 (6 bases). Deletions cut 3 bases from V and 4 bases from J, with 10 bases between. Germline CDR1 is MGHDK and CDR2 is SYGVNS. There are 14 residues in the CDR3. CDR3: CASSENSGYNEQFF. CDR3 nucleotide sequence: TGTGCCAGCAGTGAGAATAGCGGTTACAATGAGCAGTTCTTC.

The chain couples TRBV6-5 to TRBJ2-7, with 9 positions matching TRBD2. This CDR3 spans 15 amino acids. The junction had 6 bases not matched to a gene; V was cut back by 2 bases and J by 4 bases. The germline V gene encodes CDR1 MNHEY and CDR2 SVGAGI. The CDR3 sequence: CASSYTSSGKYEQYF. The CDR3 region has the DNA TGTGCCAGCAGTTACACATCTAGCGGGAAGTACGAGCAGTACTTC.

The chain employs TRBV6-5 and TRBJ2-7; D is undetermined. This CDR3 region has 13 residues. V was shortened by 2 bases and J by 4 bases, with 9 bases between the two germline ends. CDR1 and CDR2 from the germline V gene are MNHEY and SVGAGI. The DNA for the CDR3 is TGTGCCAGCAGTTACCAGCGAAATTACGAGCAGTACTTC. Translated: CASSYQRNYEQYF.

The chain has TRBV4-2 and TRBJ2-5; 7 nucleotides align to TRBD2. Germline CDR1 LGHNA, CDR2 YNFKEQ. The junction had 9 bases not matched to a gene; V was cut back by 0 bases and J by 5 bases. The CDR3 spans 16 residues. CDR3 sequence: CASSQDLPGRGETQYF. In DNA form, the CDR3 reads TGTGCCAGCAGCCAAGATCTGCCGGGGCGGGGGGAGACCCAGTACTTC.

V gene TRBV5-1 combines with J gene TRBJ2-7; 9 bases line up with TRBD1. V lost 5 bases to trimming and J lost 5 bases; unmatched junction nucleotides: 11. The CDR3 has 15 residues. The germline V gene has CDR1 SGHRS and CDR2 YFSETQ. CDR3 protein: CASRPGTGRNHEQYF. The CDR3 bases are TGCGCCAGCAGACCTGGGACAGGGAGGAACCACGAGCAGTACTTC.

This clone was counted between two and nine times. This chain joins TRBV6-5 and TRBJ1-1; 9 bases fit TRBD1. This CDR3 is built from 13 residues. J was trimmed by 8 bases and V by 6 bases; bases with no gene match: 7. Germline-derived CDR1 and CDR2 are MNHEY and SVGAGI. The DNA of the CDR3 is TGTGCCAGCAGGAACAGGGGGCTGACGGAAGCTTTCTTT. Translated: CASRNRGLTEAFF.

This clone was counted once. The CDR3 nucleotides read TGTGCCAGCAGCTTAGGGGGACAGGGCTTAAGGCAGTATTTT. This gives the protein CASSLGGQGLRQYF. The chain employs TRBV7-9 and TRBJ2-3; TRBD1 matches at 9 bases. Germline V CDR1 and CDR2: SEHNR, FQNEAQ (reference sequence). The CDR3 is 14 residues long. Germline trimming cut 1 base from V and 11 bases from J; bases unmatched to any gene: 7.

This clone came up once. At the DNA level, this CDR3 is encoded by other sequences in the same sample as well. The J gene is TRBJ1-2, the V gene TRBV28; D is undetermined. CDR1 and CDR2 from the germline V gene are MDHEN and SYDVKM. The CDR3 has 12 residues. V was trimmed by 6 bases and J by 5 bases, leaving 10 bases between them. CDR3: CASSPRGYGYTF. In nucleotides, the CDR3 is TGTGCCAGCAGCCCACGGGGTTATGGCTACACCTTC.

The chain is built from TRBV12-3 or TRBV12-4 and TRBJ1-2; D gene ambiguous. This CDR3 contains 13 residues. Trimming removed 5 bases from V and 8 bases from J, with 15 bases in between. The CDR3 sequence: CASSIDASGGYTF. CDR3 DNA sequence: TGTGCCAGCAGTATTGACGCGTCGGGGGGCTACACCTTC.

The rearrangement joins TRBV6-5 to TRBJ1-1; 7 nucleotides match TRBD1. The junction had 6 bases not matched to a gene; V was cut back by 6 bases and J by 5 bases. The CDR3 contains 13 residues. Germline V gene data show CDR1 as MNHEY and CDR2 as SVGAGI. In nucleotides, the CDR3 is TGTGCCAGCAGCCTACAGGGGAGGACTGAAGCTTTCTTT. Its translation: CASSLQGRTEAFF.

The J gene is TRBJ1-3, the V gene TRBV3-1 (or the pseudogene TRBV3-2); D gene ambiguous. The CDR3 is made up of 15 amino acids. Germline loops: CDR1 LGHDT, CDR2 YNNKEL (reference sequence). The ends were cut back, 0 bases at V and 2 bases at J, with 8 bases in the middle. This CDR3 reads CASSQESMAGNTIYF. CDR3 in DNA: TGTGCCAGCAGCCAAGAGAGTATGGCTGGAAACACCATATATTTT.

DNA for the CDR3: TGTGCCAGCAGGGGCCCGAATCAGCCCCAGCATTTT. Protein: CASRGPNQPQHF. The V and J genes are TRBV27 and TRBJ1-5, with D unresolved. The CDR3 runs 12 residues. Germline V CDR1 and CDR2: MNHEY, SMNVEV (reference sequence). Trimming shortened V by 6 bases and J by 4 bases, and 7 bases separated the two germline ends.

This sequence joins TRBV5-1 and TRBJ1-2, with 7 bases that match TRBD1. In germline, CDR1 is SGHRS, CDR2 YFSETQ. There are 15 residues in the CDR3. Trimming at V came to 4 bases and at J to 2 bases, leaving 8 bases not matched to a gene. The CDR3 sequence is CASSPWLGGNYGYTF. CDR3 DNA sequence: TGCGCCAGCAGCCCATGGTTAGGGGGCAACTATGGCTACACCTTC.

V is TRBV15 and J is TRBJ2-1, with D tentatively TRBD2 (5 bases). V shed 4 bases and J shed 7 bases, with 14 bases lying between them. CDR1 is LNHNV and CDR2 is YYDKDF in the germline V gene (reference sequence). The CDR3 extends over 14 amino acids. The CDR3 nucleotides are TGTGCCACCAGCAAAACCGGGAAAAAAAATGAGCAGTTCTTC. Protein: CATSKTGKKNEQFF.

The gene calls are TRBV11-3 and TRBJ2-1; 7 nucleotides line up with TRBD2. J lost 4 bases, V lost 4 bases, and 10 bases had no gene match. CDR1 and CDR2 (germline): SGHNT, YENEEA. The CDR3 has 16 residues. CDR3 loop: CASSWVAGASYNEQFF. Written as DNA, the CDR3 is TGTGCCAGCAGCTGGGTGGCGGGAGCCTCATACAATGAGCAGTTCTTC.

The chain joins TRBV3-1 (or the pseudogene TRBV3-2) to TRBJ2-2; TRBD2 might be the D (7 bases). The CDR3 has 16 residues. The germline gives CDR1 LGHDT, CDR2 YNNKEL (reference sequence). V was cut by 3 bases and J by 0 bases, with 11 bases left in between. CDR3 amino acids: CASSHIGGPNTGELFF. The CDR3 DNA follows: TGTGCCAGCAGCCACATCGGGGGGCCGAACACCGGGGAGCTGTTTTTT.

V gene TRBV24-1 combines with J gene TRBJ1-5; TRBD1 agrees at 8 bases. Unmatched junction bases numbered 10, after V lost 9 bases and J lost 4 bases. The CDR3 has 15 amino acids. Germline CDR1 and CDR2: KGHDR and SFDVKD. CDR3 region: CATGETGAYNQPQHF. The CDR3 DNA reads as TGTGCCACCGGAGAGACAGGGGCCTATAATCAGCCCCAGCATTTT.

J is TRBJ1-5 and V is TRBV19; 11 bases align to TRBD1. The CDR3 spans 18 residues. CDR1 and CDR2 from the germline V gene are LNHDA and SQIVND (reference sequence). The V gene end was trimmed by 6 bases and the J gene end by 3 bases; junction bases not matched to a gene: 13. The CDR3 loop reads CASRPLPGQGGFNQPQHF. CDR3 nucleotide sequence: TGTGCCAGTAGACCTTTACCGGGACAGGGGGGTTTCAATCAGCCCCAGCATTTT. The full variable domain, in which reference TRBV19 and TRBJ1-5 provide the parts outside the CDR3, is DGGITQSPKYLFRKEGQNVTLSCEQNLNHDAMYWYRQDPGQGLRLIYYSQIVNDFQKGDIAEGYSVSREKKESFPLTVTSAQKNPTAFYLCASRPLPGQGGFNQPQHFGDGTRLSIL.

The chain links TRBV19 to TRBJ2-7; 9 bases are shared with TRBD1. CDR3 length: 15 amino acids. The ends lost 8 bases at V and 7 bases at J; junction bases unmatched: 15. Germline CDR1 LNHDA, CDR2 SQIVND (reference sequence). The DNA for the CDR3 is TGTGCCAGTGGGGACCGCGGGACAGGGCTAGAAGAGCAGTACTTC. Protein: CASGDRGTGLEEQYF.

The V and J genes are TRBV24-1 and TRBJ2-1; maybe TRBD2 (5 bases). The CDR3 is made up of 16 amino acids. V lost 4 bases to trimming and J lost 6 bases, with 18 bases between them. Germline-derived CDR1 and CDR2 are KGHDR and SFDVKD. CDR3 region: CATSDPSPHHSNEQFF. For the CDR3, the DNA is TGTGCCACCAGTGACCCTAGCCCACACCATTCCAATGAGCAGTTCTTC.

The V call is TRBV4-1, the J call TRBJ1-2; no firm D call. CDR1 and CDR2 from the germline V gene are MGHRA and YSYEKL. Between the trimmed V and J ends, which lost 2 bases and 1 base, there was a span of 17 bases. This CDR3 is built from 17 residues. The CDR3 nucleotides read TGCGCCAGCAGCCAATTCACGGGGTTAAAGATTAACTATGGCTACACCTTC. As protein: CASSQFTGLKINYGYTF.

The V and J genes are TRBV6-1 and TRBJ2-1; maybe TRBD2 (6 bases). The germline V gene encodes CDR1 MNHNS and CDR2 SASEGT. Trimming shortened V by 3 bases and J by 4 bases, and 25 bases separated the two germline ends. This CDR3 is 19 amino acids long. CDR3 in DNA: TGTGCCAGCAGTGAGCCCACCTCGCAGGAGGGCCTTAGTTACAATGAGCAGTTCTTC. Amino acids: CASSEPTSQEGLSYNEQFF.

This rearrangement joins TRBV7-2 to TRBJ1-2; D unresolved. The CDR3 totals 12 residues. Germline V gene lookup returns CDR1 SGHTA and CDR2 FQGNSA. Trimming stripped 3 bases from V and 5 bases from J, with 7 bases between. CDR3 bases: TGTGCCAGCAGCTTTTCGGGGTATGGCTACACCTTC. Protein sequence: CASSFSGYGYTF.

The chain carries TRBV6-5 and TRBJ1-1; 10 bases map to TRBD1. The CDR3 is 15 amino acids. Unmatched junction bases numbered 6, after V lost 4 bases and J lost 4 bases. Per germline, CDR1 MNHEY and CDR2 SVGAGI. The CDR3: CASSSRGQGFTEAFF. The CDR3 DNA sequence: TGTGCCAGCAGTTCAAGGGGACAGGGGTTCACTGAAGCTTTCTTT.